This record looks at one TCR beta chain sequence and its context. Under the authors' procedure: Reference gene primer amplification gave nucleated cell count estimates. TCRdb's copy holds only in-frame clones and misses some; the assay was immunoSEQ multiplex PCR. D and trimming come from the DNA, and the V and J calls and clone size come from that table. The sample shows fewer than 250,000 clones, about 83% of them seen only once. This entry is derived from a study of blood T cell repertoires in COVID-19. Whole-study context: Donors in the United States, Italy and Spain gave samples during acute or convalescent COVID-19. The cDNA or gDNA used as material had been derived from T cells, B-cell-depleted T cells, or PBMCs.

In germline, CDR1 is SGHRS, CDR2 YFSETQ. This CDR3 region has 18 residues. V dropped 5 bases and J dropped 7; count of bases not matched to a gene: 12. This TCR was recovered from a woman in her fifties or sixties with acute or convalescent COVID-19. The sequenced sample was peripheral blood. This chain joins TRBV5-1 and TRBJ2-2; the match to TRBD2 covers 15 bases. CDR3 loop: CASRPIPGLAGGGGELFF. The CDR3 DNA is TGCGCCAGCAGGCCAATACCGGGACTAGCGGGAGGAGGCGGGGAGCTGTTTTTT.